Listed below are T cell receptor beta chains from one sample, sequenced in a study of CD8+CD57+ T cells in acquired aplastic anemia. TCRdb reprocessed the reads with MiXCR, giving one entry per CDR3 protein. The table records 200,000 to 250,000 distinct CDR3 sequences, around 43% of them present only once. Sequenced material: sorted CD4+, CD8+, or CD8+CD57+ T cells (not recorded which) from PBMCs. The receptors here all came from a human donor with aplastic anemia. Both conserved end residues are trimmed from each CDR3.

len	v_gene	j_gene	CDR3aa
15	TRBV7-9	TRBJ1-2	ASSLVGRDRTYYGYT
13	TRBV5-8	TRBJ2-1	ASSLYRGPGHEQF
13	TRBV7-8	TRBJ2-3	ASSFKVLPYDTQY
12	TRBV7-2	TRBJ2-7	ASSFRQLFDEQY
14	TRBV2	TRBJ2-2	ANSVKWARNTGELF
10	TRBV10-3	TRBJ2-7	AISESGGEQY
10	TRBV3-1	TRBJ1-1	ASSQGDTMAF
12	TRBV9	TRBJ2-7	ASSVAYNSYEQY
10	TRBV24-1	TRBJ1-2	ATTLDSYGYT
12	TRBV15	TRBJ2-7	ATSRRTGGYEQY
12	TRBV15	TRBJ1-6	ATSRDSLNSPLH
15	TRBV7-9	TRBJ2-7	ASGLPGLAGGSYEQY
12	TRBV10-3	TRBJ2-5	ASSQGTYQETQY
11	TRBV29-1	TRBJ2-7	SVEGAGAYEQY
12	TRBV19	TRBJ1-5	ASSGQNSNQPQH
12	TRBV6-9	TRBJ1-3	ASSGTGTEDTIY
13	TRBV2	TRBJ1-5	ATDNGPNSNQPQH
11	TRBV15	TRBJ2-1	ATSSNRGREQF
13	TRBV7-9	TRBJ1-2	ASSPAPGGGYGYT
12	TRBV5-1	TRBJ2-7	ASSFERGSYEQY
15	TRBV15	TRBJ2-3	ATSSRTSGGAADTQY
13	TRBV4-3	TRBJ2-7	ASSQGHTGVHEQY
13	TRBV27	TRBJ2-7	ASSPPGLYSYEQY
9	TRBV19	TRBJ1-2	ATSGAGGYT
13	TRBV15	TRBJ1-5	ATSRGTGSSQPQH
13	TRBV12-3/TRBV12-4	TRBJ1-3	ASSTTKTSRNTIY
12	TRBV12-3/TRBV12-4	TRBJ2-3	ASSSGGHSDTQY
13	TRBV5-1	TRBJ2-3	ASTEDRGFTDTQY
13	TRBV11-2	TRBJ1-5	ASSLDRGGNQPQH
14	TRBV4-3	TRBJ2-3	ASSQDLGGATDTQY
13	TRBV7-9	TRBJ1-5	ASSSRQGNNQPQH
14	TRBV6-6	TRBJ1-2	ASSERTGGDWDGYT
12	TRBV2	TRBJ1-6	ASRADSNNSPLH
10	TRBV4-1	TRBJ1-6	ASSIYPSPLH
10	TRBV20-1	TRBJ1-1	SAGQEPSKAF
9	TRBV10-3	TRBJ1-2	AITSSYGYT
9	TRBV29-1	TRBJ1-1	SGSRGPEAF
9	TRBV20-1	TRBJ2-7	SAKGGYEQY
15	TRBV7-7	TRBJ2-2	ASSSRVAGGHLGELF
12	TRBV5-1	TRBJ2-7	ASRRREQSYEQY
10	TRBV6-6	TRBJ2-7	AEGVTVYEQY
16	TRBV7-3	TRBJ2-3	ASSLTASGGRHTDTQY
11	TRBV10-3	TRBJ2-1	AISDRAGHEQF
13	TRBV19	TRBJ2-2	ASSLREVNTGELF
12	TRBV3-1	TRBJ2-7	ASSQEWQNYEQY
12	TRBV6-4	TRBJ1-1	ASSDSAGSTEAF
14	TRBV10-3	TRBJ2-3	AISDFKAGDTDTQY
13	TRBV7-9	TRBJ2-7	ASSTHDRGAAEQY
12	TRBV9	TRBJ2-2	ASSVAGDSGELF
11	TRBV7-2	TRBJ1-1	ASSPDRETEAF
12	TRBV30	TRBJ2-1	AWSVDGTYNEQF
14	TRBV4-3	TRBJ2-7	ASSQEGGTGSYEQY